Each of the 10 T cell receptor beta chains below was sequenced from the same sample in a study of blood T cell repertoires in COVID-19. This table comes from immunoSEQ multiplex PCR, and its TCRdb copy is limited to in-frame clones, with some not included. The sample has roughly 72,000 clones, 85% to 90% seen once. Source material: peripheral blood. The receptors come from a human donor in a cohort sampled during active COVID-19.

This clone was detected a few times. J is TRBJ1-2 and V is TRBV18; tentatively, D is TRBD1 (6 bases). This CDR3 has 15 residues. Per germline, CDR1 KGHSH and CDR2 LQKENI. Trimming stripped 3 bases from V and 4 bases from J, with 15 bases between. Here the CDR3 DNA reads TGTGCCAGCTCACCTTCTGCGGGGGCTGGCTATGGCTACACCTTC. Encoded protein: CASSPSAGAGYGYTF.

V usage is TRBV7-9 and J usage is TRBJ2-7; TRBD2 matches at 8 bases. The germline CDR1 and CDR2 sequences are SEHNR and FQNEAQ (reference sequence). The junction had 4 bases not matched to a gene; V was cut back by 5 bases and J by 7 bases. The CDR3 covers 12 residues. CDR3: CASSPGGPEQYF. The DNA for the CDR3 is TGTGCCAGCAGCCCGGGGGGGCCTGAGCAGTACTTC. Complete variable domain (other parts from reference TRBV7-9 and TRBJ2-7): DTGVSQNPRHKITKRGQNVTFRCDPISEHNRLYWYRQTLGQGPEFLTYFQNEAQLEKSRLLSDRFSAERPKGSFSTLEIQRTEQGDSAMYLCASSPGGPEQYFGPGTRLTVT.

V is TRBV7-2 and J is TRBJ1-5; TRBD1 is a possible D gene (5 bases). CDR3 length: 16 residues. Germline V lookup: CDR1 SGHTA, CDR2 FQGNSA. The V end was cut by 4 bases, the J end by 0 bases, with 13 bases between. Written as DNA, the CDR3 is TGTGCCAGCAGCTCGGGGGGACCTCATAGCAATCAGCCCCAGCATTTT. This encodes CASSSGGPHSNQPQHF.

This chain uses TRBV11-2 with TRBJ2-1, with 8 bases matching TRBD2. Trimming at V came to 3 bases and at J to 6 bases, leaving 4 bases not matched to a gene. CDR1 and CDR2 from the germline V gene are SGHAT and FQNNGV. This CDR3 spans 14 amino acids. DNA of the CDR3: TGTGCCAGCAGCTTGGGACTAGTTGGCAATGAGCAGTTCTTC. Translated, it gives CASSLGLVGNEQFF.

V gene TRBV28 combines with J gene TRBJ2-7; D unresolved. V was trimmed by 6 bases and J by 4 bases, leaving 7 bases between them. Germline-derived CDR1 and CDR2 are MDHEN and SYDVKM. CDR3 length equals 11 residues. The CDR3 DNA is TGTGCCAGCAGCGGTTTATACGAGCAGTACTTC. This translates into CASSGLYEQYF.

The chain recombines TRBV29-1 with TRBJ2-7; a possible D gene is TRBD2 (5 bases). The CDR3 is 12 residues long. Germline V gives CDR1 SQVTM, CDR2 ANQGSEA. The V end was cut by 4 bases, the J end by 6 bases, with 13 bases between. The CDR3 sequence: CSVGSGVVEQYF. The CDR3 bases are TGCAGCGTTGGGTCCGGGGTCGTCGAGCAGTACTTC.

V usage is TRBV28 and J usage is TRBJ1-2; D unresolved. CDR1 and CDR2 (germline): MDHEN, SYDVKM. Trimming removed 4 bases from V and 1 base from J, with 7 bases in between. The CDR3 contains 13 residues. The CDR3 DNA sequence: TGTGCCAGCAGTTCCGACATTAACTATGGCTACACCTTC. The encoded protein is CASSSDINYGYTF.

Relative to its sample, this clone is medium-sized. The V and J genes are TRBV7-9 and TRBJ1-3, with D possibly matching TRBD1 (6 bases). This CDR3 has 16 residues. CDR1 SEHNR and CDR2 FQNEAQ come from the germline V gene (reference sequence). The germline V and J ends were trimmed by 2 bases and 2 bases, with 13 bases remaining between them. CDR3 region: CASSLTGGFAGNTIYF. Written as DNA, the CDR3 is TGTGCCAGCAGCTTAACTGGGGGCTTCGCTGGAAACACCATATATTTT. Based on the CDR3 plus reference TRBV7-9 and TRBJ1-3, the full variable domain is DTGVSQNPRHKITKRGQNVTFRCDPISEHNRLYWYRQTLGQGPEFLTYFQNEAQLEKSRLLSDRFSAERPKGSFSTLEIQRTEQGDSAMYLCASSLTGGFAGNTIYFGEGSWLTVV.

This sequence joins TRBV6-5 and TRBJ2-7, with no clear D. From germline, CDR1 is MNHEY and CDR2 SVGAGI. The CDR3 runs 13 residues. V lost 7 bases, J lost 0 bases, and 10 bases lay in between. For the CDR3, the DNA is TGTGCCAGCATTTCCCTGAGCTCCTACGAGCAGTACTTC. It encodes CASISLSSYEQYF.

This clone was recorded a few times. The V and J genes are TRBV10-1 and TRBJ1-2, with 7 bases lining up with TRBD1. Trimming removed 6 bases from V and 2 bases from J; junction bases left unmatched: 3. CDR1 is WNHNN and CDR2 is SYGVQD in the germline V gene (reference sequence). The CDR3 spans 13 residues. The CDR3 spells CASRGRGNYGYTF. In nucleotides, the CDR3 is TGCGCCAGCAGGGGCAGGGGGAACTATGGCTACACCTTC.